The 4 T cell receptor beta chains below were found in one sample sequenced in a study of early T cells in non-severe SARS-CoV-2 infection. MiXCR, run by TCRdb on the 5' RACE reads, gives a single entry per CDR3 protein. The sample lists 65,000 to 95,000 distinct CDR3 sequences; roughly 16% were seen once. Specimen: whole blood. The receptors were gathered from an adult who was a healthcare worker with PCR-confirmed SARS-CoV-2 infection or an uninfected control (not recorded which).

This clonotype turned up a few times. V is TRBV29-1 and J is TRBJ2-6; no reliable D call. CDR1 SQVTM and CDR2 ANQGSEA come from the germline V gene. The CDR3 runs to 14 residues. CDR3 coding DNA: TGCTCCTGTTTATTGGGCTCTGGGGCCAACGTCCTGACTTTC. Protein product: CSCLLGSGANVLTF.

The V gene is TRBV6-1, the J gene TRBJ2-3; D is undetermined. V was clipped by 5 bases and J by 2 bases, with 14 bases between them. CDR3 length: 15 amino acids. CDR1 MNHNS and CDR2 SASEGT come from the germline V gene. The CDR3 DNA sequence: TGTGCCAGCAGTCCTTTATGGGCCCCCACAGATACGCAGTATTTT. This encodes CASSPLWAPTDTQYF.

In the case of this clonotype: The germline gene is not matched at one end of the junction; a read error may be the cause. The rearrangement joins TRBV5-1 to TRBJ2-7; 9 nucleotides match TRBD2. The germline gives CDR1 SGHRS, CDR2 YFSETQ. The CDR3 is 18 residues long. The CDR3 DNA sequence: TGCGTCAGCAGCGTCCGAGGAGCGGGGGGAACGAGCTCCTACGAGCAGTACTTC. Protein sequence: CVSSVRGAGGTSSYEQYF.

The chain carries TRBV29-1 and TRBJ2-4; D might be TRBD2 (6 bases). The CDR3 has 13 amino acids. With 8 bases removed from V and 1 base from J, the gap between germline ends came to 12 bases. From germline, CDR1 is SQVTM and CDR2 ANQGSEA. In DNA, the CDR3 is TGCAGCCGTGCCCGGGGGGCCAAAAACATTCAGTACTTC. Residues: CSRARGAKNIQYF. Based on the CDR3 plus reference TRBV29-1 and TRBJ2-4, the full variable domain is SAVISQKPSRDICQRGTSLTIQCQVDSQVTMMFWYRQQPGQSLTLIATANQGSEATYESGFVIDKFPISRPNLTFSTLTVSNMSPEDSSIYLCSRARGAKNIQYFGAGTRLSVL.